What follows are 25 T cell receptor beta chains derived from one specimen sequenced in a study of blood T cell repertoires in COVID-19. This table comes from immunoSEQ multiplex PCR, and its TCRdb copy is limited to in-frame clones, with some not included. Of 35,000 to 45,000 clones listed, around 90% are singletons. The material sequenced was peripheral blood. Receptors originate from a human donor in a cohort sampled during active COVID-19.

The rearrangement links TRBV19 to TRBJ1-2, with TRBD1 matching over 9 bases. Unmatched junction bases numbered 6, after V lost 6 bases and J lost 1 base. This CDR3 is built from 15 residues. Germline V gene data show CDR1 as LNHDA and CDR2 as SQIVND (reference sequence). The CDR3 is CASRTTGGLNYGYTF. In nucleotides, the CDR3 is TGTGCCAGTAGAACGACAGGGGGACTTAACTATGGCTACACCTTC.

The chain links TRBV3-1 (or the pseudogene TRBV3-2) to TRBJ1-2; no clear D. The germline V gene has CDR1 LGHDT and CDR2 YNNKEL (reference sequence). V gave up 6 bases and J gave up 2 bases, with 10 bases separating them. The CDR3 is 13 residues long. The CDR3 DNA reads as TGTGCCAGCAGGTCGAATCTAAACTATGGCTACACCTTC. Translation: CASRSNLNYGYTF.

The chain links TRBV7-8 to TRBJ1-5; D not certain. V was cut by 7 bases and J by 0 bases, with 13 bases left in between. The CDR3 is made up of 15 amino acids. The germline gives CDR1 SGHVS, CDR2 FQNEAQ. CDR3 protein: CASTASLGSNQPQHF. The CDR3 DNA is TGTGCCAGCACCGCGTCCCTCGGTAGCAATCAGCCCCAGCATTTT.

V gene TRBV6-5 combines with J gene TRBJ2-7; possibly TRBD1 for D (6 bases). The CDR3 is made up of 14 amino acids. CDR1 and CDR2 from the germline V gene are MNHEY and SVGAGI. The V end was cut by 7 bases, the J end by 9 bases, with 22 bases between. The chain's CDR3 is CASTNLGQLDGQYF. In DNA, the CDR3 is TGTGCCAGCACTAACCTAGGACAGCTCGACGGGCAGTACTTC.

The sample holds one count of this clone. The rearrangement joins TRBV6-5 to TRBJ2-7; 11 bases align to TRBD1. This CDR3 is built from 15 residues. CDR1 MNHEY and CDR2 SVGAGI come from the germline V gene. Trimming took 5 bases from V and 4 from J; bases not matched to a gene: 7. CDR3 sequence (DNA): TGTGCCAGCAGTAGTCCGGGACAGGGGGAGTACGAGCAGTACTTC. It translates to CASSSPGQGEYEQYF.

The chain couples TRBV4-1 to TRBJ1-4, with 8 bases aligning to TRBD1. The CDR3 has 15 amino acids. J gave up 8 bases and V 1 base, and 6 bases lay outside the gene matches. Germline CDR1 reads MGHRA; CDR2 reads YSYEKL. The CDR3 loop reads CASSQVQGAGEKLFF. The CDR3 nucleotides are TGCGCCAGCAGCCAAGTGCAGGGGGCAGGGGAAAAACTGTTTTTT.

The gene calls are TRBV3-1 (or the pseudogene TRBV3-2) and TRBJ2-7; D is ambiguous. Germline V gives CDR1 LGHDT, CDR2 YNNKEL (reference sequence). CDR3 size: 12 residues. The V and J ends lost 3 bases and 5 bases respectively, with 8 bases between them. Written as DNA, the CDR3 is TGTGCCAGCAGCCACGCACGGGACGAGCAGTACTTC. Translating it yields CASSHARDEQYF.

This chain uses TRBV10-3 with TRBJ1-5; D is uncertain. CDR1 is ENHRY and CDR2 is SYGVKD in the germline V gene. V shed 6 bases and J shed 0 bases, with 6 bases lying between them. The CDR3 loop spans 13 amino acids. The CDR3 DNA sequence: TGTGCCATCAGCAGTGATAGCAATCAGCCCCAGCATTTT. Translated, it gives CAISSDSNQPQHF.

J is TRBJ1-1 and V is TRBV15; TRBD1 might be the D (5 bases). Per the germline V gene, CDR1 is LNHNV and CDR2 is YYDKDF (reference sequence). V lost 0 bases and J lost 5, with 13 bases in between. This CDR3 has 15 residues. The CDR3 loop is CATSRDFGGGTEAFF. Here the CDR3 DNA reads TGTGCCACCAGCAGAGATTTCGGGGGAGGGACTGAAGCTTTCTTT.

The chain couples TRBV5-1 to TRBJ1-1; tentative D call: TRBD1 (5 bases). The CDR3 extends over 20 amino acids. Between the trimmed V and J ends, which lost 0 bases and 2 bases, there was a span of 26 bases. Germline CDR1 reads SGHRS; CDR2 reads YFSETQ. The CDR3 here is CASSLEGFFNFLAPNTEAFF. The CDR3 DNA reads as TGCGCCAGCAGCTTGGAGGGGTTCTTCAATTTCTTAGCTCCCAACACTGAAGCTTTCTTT.

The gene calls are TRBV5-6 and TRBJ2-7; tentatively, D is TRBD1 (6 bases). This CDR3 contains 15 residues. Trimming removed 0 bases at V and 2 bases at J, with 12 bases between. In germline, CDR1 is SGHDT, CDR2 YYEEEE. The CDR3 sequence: CASSLGTGSPYEQYF. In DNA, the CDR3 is TGTGCCAGCAGCTTGGGCACAGGGAGCCCCTACGAGCAGTACTTC.

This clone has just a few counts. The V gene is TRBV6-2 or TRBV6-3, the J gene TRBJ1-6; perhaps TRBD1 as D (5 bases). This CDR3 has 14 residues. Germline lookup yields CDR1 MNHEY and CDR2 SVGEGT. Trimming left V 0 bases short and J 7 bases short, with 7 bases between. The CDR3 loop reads CASSYSDKNSPLHF. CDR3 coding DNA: TGTGCCAGCAGTTACTCGGACAAGAATTCACCCCTCCACTTT.

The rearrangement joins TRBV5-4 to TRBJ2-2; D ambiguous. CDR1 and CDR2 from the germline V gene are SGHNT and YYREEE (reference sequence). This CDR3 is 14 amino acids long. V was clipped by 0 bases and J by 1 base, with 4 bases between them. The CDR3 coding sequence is TGTGCCAGCAGCTTGGTAGAGAACACCGGGGAGCTGTTTTTT. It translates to CASSLVENTGELFF.

The CDR3 loop reads CASSLMQDTYEQYF. Written as DNA, the CDR3 is TGTGCCAGCAGCTTAATGCAGGACACCTACGAGCAGTACTTC. The gene calls are TRBV7-8 and TRBJ2-7, with D perhaps matching TRBD1 (5 bases). The CDR3 runs 14 residues. Deletions cut 2 bases from V and 2 bases from J, with 10 bases between. CDR1 and CDR2 from the germline V gene are SGHVS and FQNEAQ. The whole variable domain, filled in from reference TRBV7-8 and TRBJ2-7, reads GAGVSQSPRYKVAKRGQDVALRCDPISGHVSLFWYQQALGQGPEFLTYFQNEAQLDKSGLPSDRFFAERPEGSVSTLKIQRTQQEDSAVYLCASSLMQDTYEQYFGPGTRLTVT.

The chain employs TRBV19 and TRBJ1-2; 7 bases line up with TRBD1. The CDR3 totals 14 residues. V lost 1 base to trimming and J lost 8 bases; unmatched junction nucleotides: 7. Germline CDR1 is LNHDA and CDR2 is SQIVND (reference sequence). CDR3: CASSIGQGVDGYTF. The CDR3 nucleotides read TGTGCCAGTAGTATAGGCCAGGGGGTCGACGGCTACACCTTC.

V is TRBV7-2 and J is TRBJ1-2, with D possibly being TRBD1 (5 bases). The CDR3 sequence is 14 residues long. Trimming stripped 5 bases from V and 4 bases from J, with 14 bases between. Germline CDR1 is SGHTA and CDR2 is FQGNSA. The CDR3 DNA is TGTGCCAGCAGCCCCGGCTGGGGGGGCTATGGCTACACCTTC. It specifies CASSPGWGGYGYTF.

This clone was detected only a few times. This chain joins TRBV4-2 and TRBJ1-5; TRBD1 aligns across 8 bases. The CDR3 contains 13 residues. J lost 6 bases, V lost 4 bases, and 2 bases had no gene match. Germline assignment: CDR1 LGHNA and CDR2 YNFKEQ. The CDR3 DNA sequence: TGTGCCAGCAGCCGACAGGGGTTTCAGCCCCAGCATTTT. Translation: CASSRQGFQPQHF.

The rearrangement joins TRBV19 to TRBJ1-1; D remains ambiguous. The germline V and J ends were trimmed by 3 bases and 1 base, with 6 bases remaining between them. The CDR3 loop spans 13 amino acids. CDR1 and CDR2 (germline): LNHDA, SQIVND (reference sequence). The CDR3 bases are TGTGCCAGTAGTATTAGAGAGAACACTGAAGCTTTCTTT. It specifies CASSIRENTEAFF.

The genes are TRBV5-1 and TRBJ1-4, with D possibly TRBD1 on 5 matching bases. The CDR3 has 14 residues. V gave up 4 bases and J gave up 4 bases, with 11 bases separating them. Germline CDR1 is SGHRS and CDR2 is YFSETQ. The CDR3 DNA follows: TGCGCCAGCAGCCTCGACAGTTATAATGAAAAACTGTTTTTT. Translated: CASSLDSYNEKLFF.

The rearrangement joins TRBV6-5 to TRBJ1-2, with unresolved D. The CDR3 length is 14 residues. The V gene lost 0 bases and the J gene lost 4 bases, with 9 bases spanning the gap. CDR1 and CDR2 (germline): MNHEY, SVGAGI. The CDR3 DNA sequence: TGTGCCAGCAGTTACTCCCAGTCTTCCTATGGCTACACCTTC. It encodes CASSYSQSSYGYTF.

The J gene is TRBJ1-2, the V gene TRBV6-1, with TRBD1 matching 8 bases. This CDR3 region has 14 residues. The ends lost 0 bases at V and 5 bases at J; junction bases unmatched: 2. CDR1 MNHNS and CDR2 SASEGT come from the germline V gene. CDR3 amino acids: CASSEADRVYGYTF. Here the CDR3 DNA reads TGTGCCAGCAGTGAAGCGGACAGGGTATATGGCTACACCTTC.

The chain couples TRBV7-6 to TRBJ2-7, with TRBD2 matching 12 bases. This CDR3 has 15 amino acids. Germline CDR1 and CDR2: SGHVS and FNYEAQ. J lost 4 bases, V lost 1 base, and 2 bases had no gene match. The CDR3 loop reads CASSLGTSGEYEQYF. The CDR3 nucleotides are TGTGCCAGCAGCTTAGGGACTAGCGGGGAGTACGAGCAGTACTTC.

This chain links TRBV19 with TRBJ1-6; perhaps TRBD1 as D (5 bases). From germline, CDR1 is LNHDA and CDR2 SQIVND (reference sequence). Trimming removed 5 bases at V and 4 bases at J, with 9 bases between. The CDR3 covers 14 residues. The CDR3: CASSSDSYNSPLHF. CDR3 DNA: TGTGCCAGTAGTTCAGACAGTTATAATTCACCCCTCCACTTT.

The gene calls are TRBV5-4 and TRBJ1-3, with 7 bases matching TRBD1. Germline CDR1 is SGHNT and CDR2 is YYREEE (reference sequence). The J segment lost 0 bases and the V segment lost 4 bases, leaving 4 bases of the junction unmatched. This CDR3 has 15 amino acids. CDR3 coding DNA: TGTGCCAGCAGCCTAGGGACAGCCTCTGGAAACACCATATATTTT. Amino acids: CASSLGTASGNTIYF.

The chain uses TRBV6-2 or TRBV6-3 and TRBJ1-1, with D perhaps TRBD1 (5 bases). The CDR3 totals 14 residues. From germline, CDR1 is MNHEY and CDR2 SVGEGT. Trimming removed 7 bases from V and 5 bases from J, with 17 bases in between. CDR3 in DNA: TGTGCCAGCACCCCGGGGAGGGGTTGGACTGAAGCTTTCTTT. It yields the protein CASTPGRGWTEAFF.